The 5 T cell receptor beta chains in this list originate from one sample, sequenced in a study of chemoradiotherapy in HPV16-positive cancers. Clones were read by immunoSEQ multiplex PCR, and TCRdb kept only the in-frame ones, dropping some. Of approximately 12,000 clones in the sample, approximately 91% were seen once. The input for sequencing was blood, taken from a patient who underwent chemoradiotherapy. These receptors were taken from a human donor with HPV-associated anogenital cancer.

The chain recombines TRBV9 with TRBJ1-2; D uncertain. Trimming pared 4 bases from V and 7 bases from J, leaving 17 bases between. CDR3 size: 14 residues. Germline V gives CDR1 SGDLS, CDR2 YYNGEE. The CDR3 nucleotides read TGTGCCAGCAGCCCACGGTGGGGAGTTCGTGGCTACACCTTC. Its translation is CASSPRWGVRGYTF.

The table lists this clone with a few counts. The chain employs TRBV25-1 and TRBJ1-2; tentative D call: TRBD1 (6 bases). Trimming shortened V by 2 bases and J by 6 bases, and 7 bases separated the two germline ends. There are 12 residues in the CDR3. Per the germline V gene, CDR1 is MGHDK and CDR2 is SYGVNS. For the CDR3, the DNA is TGTGCCAGCAGTGAACAGGGGAATGGCTACACCTTC. Its translation is CASSEQGNGYTF.

The chain combines TRBV11-1 with TRBJ2-2; D unclear. This CDR3 has 15 residues. Germline V gives CDR1 SGHAT, CDR2 FQDESV (reference sequence). V shed 1 base and J shed 1 base, with 7 bases lying between them. The CDR3: CASSLVPGNTGELFF. As DNA, the CDR3 is TGTGCCAGCAGCTTAGTCCCCGGGAACACCGGGGAGCTGTTTTTT.

The chain joins TRBV19 to TRBJ2-5; possibly TRBD2 for D (6 bases). Germline assignment: CDR1 LNHDA and CDR2 SQIVND (reference sequence). Trimming left V 3 bases short and J 6 bases short, with 14 bases between. There are 14 residues in the CDR3. CDR3 sequence: CASSMDPSEKTQYF. DNA for the CDR3: TGTGCCAGTAGTATGGATCCTAGCGAAAAGACCCAGTACTTC.

The gene calls are TRBV15 and TRBJ1-1; a possible D gene is TRBD1 (5 bases). V dropped 0 bases and J dropped 0 bases, with 11 bases sitting between them. The CDR3 is made up of 16 amino acids. In germline, CDR1 is LNHNV, CDR2 YYDKDF (reference sequence). CDR3 region: CATSRDQGEMNTEAFF. The CDR3 DNA sequence: TGTGCCACCAGCAGAGATCAAGGGGAGATGAACACTGAAGCTTTCTTT.